This T cell receptor (beta chain) stems from a study of T cell clones after liver transplantation (dated by TCRdb to between 2018 and 2021). As for the study more broadly: The samples were obtained from ITN030ST, a randomized trial that attempted immunosuppression withdrawal within 2 years after liver transplantation. After a pre-transplant mixed lymphocyte reaction, TCRbeta sequencing was used to pinpoint donor-reactive T cell clones, which were subsequently tracked in post-transplant blood. Three of the eight recipients were HCV-positive; the others were transplanted for non-autoimmune, non-viral indications. To count as tolerant, a recipient had to stay completely off immunosuppression for at least one year without liver enzymes climbing beyond twice the upper limit of normal. The studied cohort comprised 8 liver transplant recipients, 3 classified as tolerant and 5 as non-tolerant. Subjects received no induction therapy and standard immunosuppression until randomization at 12-24 months post-transplant. Third party-reactive TCRbeta sequences from pre-transplant MLRs were also identified as an antigen-independent comparator for donor-reactive sequences. Blood samples were collected pre-transplant, then pre-randomization ahead of withdrawal, and finally post-randomization once withdrawal had either been completed or failed.

High-throughput TCRbeta CDR3 sequencing of frozen genomic DNA was performed by immunoSEQ, with PCR amplification, mapping, bias correction and internal controls included. Per the original workflow: Productive rearrangements were kept, and unique TCRbeta sequences were defined by CDR3 nucleotide sequence plus V and J gene. For a sequence to be called donor-reactive, it needed a frequency of at least 0.01% and at least 5-fold expansion in CFSE-low cells compared with unstimulated pre-transplant cells. Minimum frequency thresholds were set for each subject based on the unstimulated sample with the lowest template count, ensuring at least 90% detection power. Jensen-Shannon divergence between the top 1000 TCRbeta sequences after and before transplant was used to measure repertoire turnover. Changes in detection of donor-reactive sequences were tested with two-sided Fisher's exact tests. Drawn from immuneACCESS, this table holds only the in-frame rearrangements with V and J called that TCRdb kept. Clones are partly lost; checked studies trace under half to an unresolved V gene and leave the rest unexplained. That table gives V, J and clone size, and the DNA gave D and trimming. This sample lists some 20,000 clones; 80% were detected once. The ten largest clones take up approximately 32% of the sample.

Unstimulated PBMCs, after thawing, were stained for CD3, CD4 and CD8 and then FACS-sorted into CD3+CD4+ and CD3+CD8+ populations. All 8 studied subjects were randomized to withdrawal of immunosuppression. The Qiagen DNeasy Blood and Tissue Kit was used for genomic DNA isolation. As for this clone: The clone's antigen remains unknown. Nothing much larger sits one base from this clone, and base qualities are not available.

General study outcomes and caveats: When repertoire turnover was taken into account, detection of donor-reactive sequences was significantly reduced in 7 of 8 subjects for CD4 and in 8 of 8 subjects for CD8. Without allograft tissue specimens, donor-reactive T cells may have migrated into the graft rather than being deleted. Conclusions were preliminary, limited by small, heterogeneous patient numbers and non-standardized post-transplant time points. Donor-reactive sequences decreased more than third party-reactive sequences, which suggests partial antigen-specific deletion that was not related to withdrawal success. In most of the 8 subjects, circulating donor-reactive CD4 TCRbeta sequences decreased significantly after transplant, regardless of tolerance or HCV status. In two subjects, low numbers of available donor cells limited the measurable donor-reactive repertoire.

Sequences SGHRS (CDR1) and YFSETQ (CDR2) are obtained from the germline V gene. The junction carries 8 bases between V and J, which are trimmed by 4 bases and 2 bases respectively. Including cysteine and phenylalanine, the CDR3 has 13 amino acids. Of all the DNA, just the CDR3 is kept, 39 bases in frame from base 1. Sequencing used CD8+ T cells from blood, obtained around 50 months after liver transplant. The sequence is built from TRBV5-1 and TRBJ2-3; a confident D gene designation cannot be given. This clonotype originated in a human patient who received a liver transplant. Where a transplant has occurred, the graft donor may have supplied some of the T cells. The bases are TGCGCCAGCAGCCCGGGTGTCACAGATACGCAGTATTTT. Translated, it reads CASSPGVTDTQYF. The entire variable domain, with the stretches around the CDR3 drawn from the reference TRBV5-1 and TRBJ2-3 proteins, is KAGVTQTPRYLIKTRGQQVTLSCSPISGHRSVSWYQQTPGQGLQFLFEYFSETQRNKGNFPGRFSGRQFSNSRSEMNVSTLELGDSALYLCASSPGVTDTQYFGPGTRLTVL.